Many counts were recorded for the clone carrying this TCR beta chain. Its antigen is unknown. This specimen comes from a study of T-cell memory formation after mild COVID-19. Study-wide findings and caveats: The study detected some responding clones in pre-infection memory, suggesting cross-reactive memory joined. Clones that got smaller from day 15 to 85 had even CD4/CD8, while clones growing later tipped toward CD4+.

TCRdb recomputed calls from the 5' RACE reads with MiXCR, one row per CDR3 protein. In the table there are fewer than 50,000 distinct CDR3 sequences, about a tenth of which are singletons. Trimming removed 1 base from V and 4 bases from J, with 11 bases in between. The length of the CDR3 is 14 residues. From germline, CDR1 is SGHVS and CDR2 FNYEAQ. Input material: PBMCs or a T cell subset sorted from them (not recorded which). This clonotype originated in an adult woman who had mild COVID-19 (a few samples of this study predate the infection). Cell type and time point are not known. The V and J genes are TRBV7-6 and TRBJ2-7; D remains ambiguous. The CDR3 loop reads CASSLGNDGYEQYF. The DNA for the CDR3 is TGTGCCAGCAGCTTAGGGAATGACGGATACGAGCAGTACTTC.